What follows describes a single T cell receptor (beta chain). An input of about 0.5 to 1 ug of RNA was subjected to reverse transcription using random hexamers. In TCRdb, the immunoSEQ multiplex PCR reads were re-called with MiXCR into one record per CDR3 protein. The data contain 200,000 or so distinct CDR3 sequences, roughly 96% of them singletons. The sample originates from a study of CD8 T cells in Susac syndrome. Germline V CDR1 and CDR2: MNHNS, SASEGT. This CDR3 has 14 residues. Trimming took 6 bases from V and 4 from J; bases not matched to a gene: 6. The T cells that were sequenced for TCR beta were CD8+ and CD4+ cells from blood. TEMRA cells were FACS-enriched, while CD8+ and CD4+ T cells were negatively isolated.

The gene calls are TRBV6-1 and TRBJ2-7; TRBD2 agrees at 10 bases. The clonotype originates from a human donor with multiple sclerosis. Sequenced: CD4+ T cells from PBMCs. The CDR3 sequence is CASSVAGGEYEQYF. The CDR3 DNA follows: TGTGCCAGCAGCGTAGCGGGGGGAGAGTACGAGCAGTACTTC.